A selection of T cell receptor beta chains follows, all from one sample in a study of blood T cell repertoires in COVID-19. TCRdb's table, derived via immunoSEQ multiplex PCR, lists solely in-frame clones and lacks some. Of about 94,000 clones listed, roughly 70% were seen once; the top ten hold just under 4%. Material for sequencing was peripheral blood. All receptors come from a man between 65 and 85 years old with COVID-19, enrolled during active disease. Each CDR3 is given with its conserved first and last residue. D genes are given only for firm matches. Size values are once, few and many counts, or a class for expanded clones, and some rows have none.

TRBD2,-,TRBJ2-7,TRBV5-1,TGCGCCAGCAGCTGGTCCGTCTCGGGAGGGCCCGGCTCCTACGAGCAGTACTTC,CASSWSVSGGPGSYEQYF
-,-,TRBJ2-2,TRBV21-1,TGTGCCAGCAGCAAAGCTGACGGGAGGGGCTCCGGGGAGCTGTTTTTT,CASSKADGRGSGELFF
TRBD2,-,TRBJ2-5,TRBV30,TGTGCCTGGAGTACTAGCGGGTGGAGGGAGACCCAGTACTTC,CAWSTSGWRETQYF
TRBD2,few,TRBJ2-7,TRBV7-9,TGTGCCAGCAGCTTCCCTAGCGGGAGTGGATCCTACGAGCAGTACTTC,CASSFPSGSGSYEQYF
-,once,TRBJ2-1,TRBV28,TGTGCCAGCATCACTGGGGCAGATCCCTACAATGAGCAGTTCTTC,CASITGADPYNEQFF
-,-,TRBJ2-3,TRBV7-2,TGTGCCAGCAGCTTGGCCCCAGGGAGCACAGATACGCAGTATTTT,CASSLAPGSTDTQYF
-,few,TRBJ2-3,TRBV5-1,TGCGCCTCGAGAGTGGTGGGAGTGGCAGATACGCAGTATTTT,CASRVVGVADTQYF
TRBD1,-,TRBJ1-5,TRBV7-4,TGTGCCAGCAGCTTACGGGACAGGGGGCATCAGCCCCAGCATTTT,CASSLRDRGHQPQHF
-,-,TRBJ2-1,TRBV10-3,TGTGCCATCAGTGAGTCGTTGGCGGCCTCTACAATTGAGCAGTTCTTC,CAISESLAASTIEQFF
-,-,TRBJ1-1,TRBV7-2,TGTGCCAGCAGCCTCCCTCTACTATCGAACACTGAAGCTTTCTTT,CASSLPLLSNTEAFF
-,-,TRBJ2-1,TRBV14,TGTGCCAGCAGCCCCTTAACAGGGACCGTCAACAATGAGCAGTTCTTC,CASSPLTGTVNNEQFF
-,few,TRBJ2-7,TRBV4-2,TGTGCCAGCAGCCCTACGCTGGGGGCCAGGGGCTACGAGCAGTACTTC,CASSPTLGARGYEQYF
-,-,TRBJ1-2,TRBV27,TGTGCCAGCAGGGTCAATGAGGCTGTAAGTGGCTACACCTTC,CASRVNEAVSGYTF
-,-,TRBJ2-2,TRBV2,TGTGCCAGCAGTGAAGCGCTGAAGGGAGATGGCACCGGGGAGCTGTTTTTT,CASSEALKGDGTGELFF
-,few,TRBJ2-7,TRBV7-2,TGTGCCAGCAGCTTAACTGGGGGCGTCGCCTACGAGCAGTACTTC,CASSLTGGVAYEQYF
TRBD2,-,TRBJ2-7,TRBV6-5,TGTGCCAGGGGGACTAGCGGGAGTTACGAGCAGTACTTC,CARGTSGSYEQYF
TRBD2,-,TRBJ2-7,TRBV5-1,TGCGCCAGCAGCTTGGTGGGCGGCGGGAGGTCCTACGAGCAGTACTTC,CASSLVGGGRSYEQYF
-,-,TRBJ1-2,TRBV28,TGTGCCAGCAGTTTCGGAGGTAATGACTATGGCTACACCTTC,CASSFGGNDYGYTF
TRBD2,-,TRBJ2-1,TRBV29-1,TGCAGCGTTGAAAGTGCTAGCGGGAAGTTTAATGAGCAGTTCTTC,CSVESASGKFNEQFF
TRBD2,-,TRBJ2-7,TRBV11-1,TGTGCCAGCAGCCGTGGACTAGCGGGCTACGAGCAGTACTTC,CASSRGLAGYEQYF
-,many,TRBJ1-1,TRBV29-1,TGCAGCGTTGATCCCCAGGGAGGGAGGACTGAAGCTTTCTTT,CSVDPQGGRTEAFF
TRBD1,-,TRBJ2-3,TRBV19,TGTGCCAGTAGTTTTCGGGACAGGGAGGGGACAGATACGCAGTATTTT,CASSFRDREGTDTQYF
TRBD2,-,TRBJ2-7,TRBV7-2,TGTGCCAGCAGCCTAAGAGAGGCTAGCGGGGTTTTCGAGCAGTACTTC,CASSLREASGVFEQYF
TRBD2,-,TRBJ2-2,TRBV7-9,TGTGCCAGCAGCTTAGCCCCCGGGACTAGCATCGGGGAGCTGTTTTTT,CASSLAPGTSIGELFF
-,-,TRBJ1-6,TRBV5-4,TGTGCCAGCAGCGTTCTTAATTCACCCCTCCACTTT,CASSVLNSPLHF
TRBD2,-,TRBJ2-1,TRBV4-2,TGTGCCAGCAGCCAAGGAGCGGGCGGGAGGGCTTCGTTCTTC,CASSQGAGGRASFF
TRBD2,once,TRBJ2-7,TRBV7-6,TGTGCCAGCAGCTTAGACCTGGGAGGGATGGGGGAGCAGTACTTC,CASSLDLGGMGEQYF
TRBD1,-,TRBJ2-1,TRBV11-2,TGTGCCAGCAGCTCCGGCCGGGGACAGGGAAGAAATGAGCAGTTCTTC,CASSSGRGQGRNEQFF
TRBD2,-,TRBJ2-7,TRBV7-8,TGTGCCAGCAGCTTAGCTCCCTGGACTAGCGGGAGGGCCTTGGAGCAGTACTTC,CASSLAPWTSGRALEQYF
-,-,TRBJ1-2,TRBV28,TGTGCCAGCAGTCAGGGGAACTATGGCTACACCTTC,CASSQGNYGYTF
TRBD2,once,TRBJ2-2,TRBV30,TGTGCCTGGAGCGGACTAGCGGGAGGGTATGTCGGGGAGCTGTTTTTT,CAWSGLAGGYVGELFF
-,-,TRBJ1-2,TRBV6-5,TGTGCCAGCAGTTACTCAACAGGATCCTTAAGTGGCTACACCTTC,CASSYSTGSLSGYTF
TRBD2,-,TRBJ2-7,TRBV5-4,TGTGCCAGCAGCCTAGGACTAGACTCCTACGAGCAGTACTTC,CASSLGLDSYEQYF